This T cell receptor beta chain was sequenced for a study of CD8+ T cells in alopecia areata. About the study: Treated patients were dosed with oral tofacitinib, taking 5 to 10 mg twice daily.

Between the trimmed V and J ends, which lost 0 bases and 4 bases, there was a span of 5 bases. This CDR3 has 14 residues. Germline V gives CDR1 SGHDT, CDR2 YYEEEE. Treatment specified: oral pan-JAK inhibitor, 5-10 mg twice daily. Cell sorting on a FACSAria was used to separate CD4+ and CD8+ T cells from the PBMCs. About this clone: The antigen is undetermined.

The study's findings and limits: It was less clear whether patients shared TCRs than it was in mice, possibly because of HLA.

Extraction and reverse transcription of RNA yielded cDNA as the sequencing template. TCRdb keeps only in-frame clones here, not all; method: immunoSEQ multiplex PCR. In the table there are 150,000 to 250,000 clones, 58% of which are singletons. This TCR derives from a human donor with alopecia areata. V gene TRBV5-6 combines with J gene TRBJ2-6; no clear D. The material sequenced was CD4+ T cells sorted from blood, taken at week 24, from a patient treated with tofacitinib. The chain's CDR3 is CASSLARGANVLTF. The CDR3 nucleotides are TGTGCCAGCAGCTTGGCCCGAGGGGCCAACGTCCTGACTTTC.